This T cell receptor beta chain comes out of a study of cytomegalovirus exposure and HLA in healthy donors. Findings and limits, study-wide: Both high specificity and high sensitivity reportedly marked the classifier's diagnosis of cytomegalovirus status. Earlier analysis yielded a pattern in which most TCR beta V segments were productive about 87% or about 30% of the time. Across donors, presence/absence analyses took sequencing depth to be roughly uniform.

A few counts support this clone. Its specificity is unknown. Other DNA sequences in the same sample also yield this CDR3. Healthy bone marrow donors made up the donors. In the PCR, 60 Vbeta and 13 Jbeta primers were used. The repertoire was sequenced with immunoSEQ multiplex PCR; TCRdb's copy has only in-frame clones and lacks some. This sample yields around 130,000 clones, of which less than 80% are seen a single time; 6.6% belongs to the top ten. Specimen: PBMCs. This TCR was recovered from a man aged 40-49 years in good health and CMV-seropositive.

CDR3 nucleotides: TGCAGCGTTCGGTCCTCCACTGAAGCTTTCTTT. This gives the protein CSVRSSTEAFF. The chain couples TRBV29-1 to TRBJ1-1; no clear D gene. The CDR3 has 11 amino acids. Germline values: CDR1 SQVTM, CDR2 ANQGSEA. V was clipped by 5 bases and J by 4 bases, with 8 bases between them.